This T cell receptor (beta chain) was obtained from a study of cytomegalovirus exposure and HLA in healthy donors. This clone was recorded only once. In the PCR, 60 Vbeta and 13 Jbeta primers were used. Libraries were prepared by immunoSEQ multiplex PCR; TCRdb keeps only in-frame clonotypes and omits some of them. The profile shows approximately 140,000 clones, around 72% of them singletons. With 2 bases removed from V and 0 bases from J, the gap between germline ends came to 14 bases. CDR1 is MNHEY, CDR2 SMNVEV, per germline (reference sequence). There are 17 residues in the CDR3. The source material was PBMCs. V and J are TRBV27 and TRBJ2-1; tentatively, D is TRBD2 (5 bases). The sequence was obtained from a human donor in good health. The CDR3 nucleotides read TGTGCCAGCAGTTTAGGGTTCGGGGAGAGCTCCTACAATGAGCAGTTCTTC. Residues: CASSLGFGESSYNEQFF.